This T cell receptor beta chain is from a study of cytomegalovirus exposure and HLA in healthy donors. Whole-study results and caveats: A list of roughly 180 TCR beta chains associated with cytomegalovirus was given. Many donors shared some public TCRs, even though most TCR sequences were rare. First-cohort TCR clusters tended to co-occur in the approximately 110 validation repertoires, a later analysis found.

With regard to this clone: Its antigen is not identified.

Here immunoSEQ multiplex PCR was the method, and the copy in TCRdb shows in-frame clones only, minus some. Seen here are 65,000 to 75,000 clones, over 85% observed once, and the top ten hold approximately 1.5%. Sequences were obtained from PBMCs. The clonotype comes from a man aged 18 to 30 in good health and CMV-seropositive.

The CDR3 protein is CASSRDYRSTYEQYF. CDR3 nucleotide sequence: TGTGCCAGCAGCCGGGACTACAGATCCACCTACGAGCAGTACTTC. The chain carries TRBV9 and TRBJ2-7; TRBD2 matches 7 bases. Trimming removed 4 bases from V and 2 bases from J; junction bases left unmatched: 9. The CDR3 has 15 residues. Germline V CDR1 and CDR2: SGDLS, YYNGEE.